This section outlines one T cell receptor (beta chain) sequence together with its context. The data were obtained in a study of blood T cell repertoires in COVID-19. For the study at large: PBMCs, B-cell-depleted T cells, or T cells provided the cDNA or gDNA that made up the material.

Trimming removed 1 base at V and 1 base at J, with 14 bases between. Germline CDR1 and CDR2: SGHRS and YFSETQ. The CDR3 sequence is 17 residues long. Followed over time, Seattle patients had been enrolled while infection was active. Original handling: Estimated nucleated cell counts came from reference gene primer amplification. Assay used: immunoSEQ multiplex PCR; TCRdb lists only in-frame clones, some missing. V, J and clone size reflect that table, while D and trimming were determined from the DNA. This sample has 400,000 or so clones, with around nine tenths found just once. This rearrangement joins TRBV5-1 to TRBJ2-2; D unresolved. What was sequenced was peripheral blood. This clonotype originated in a middle-aged woman with COVID-19, enrolled during active disease. The CDR3 DNA is TGCGCCAGCAGCTTGATTTTCCGTGGCCAGAACACCGGGGAGCTGTTTTTT. Amino acids: CASSLIFRGQNTGELFF.